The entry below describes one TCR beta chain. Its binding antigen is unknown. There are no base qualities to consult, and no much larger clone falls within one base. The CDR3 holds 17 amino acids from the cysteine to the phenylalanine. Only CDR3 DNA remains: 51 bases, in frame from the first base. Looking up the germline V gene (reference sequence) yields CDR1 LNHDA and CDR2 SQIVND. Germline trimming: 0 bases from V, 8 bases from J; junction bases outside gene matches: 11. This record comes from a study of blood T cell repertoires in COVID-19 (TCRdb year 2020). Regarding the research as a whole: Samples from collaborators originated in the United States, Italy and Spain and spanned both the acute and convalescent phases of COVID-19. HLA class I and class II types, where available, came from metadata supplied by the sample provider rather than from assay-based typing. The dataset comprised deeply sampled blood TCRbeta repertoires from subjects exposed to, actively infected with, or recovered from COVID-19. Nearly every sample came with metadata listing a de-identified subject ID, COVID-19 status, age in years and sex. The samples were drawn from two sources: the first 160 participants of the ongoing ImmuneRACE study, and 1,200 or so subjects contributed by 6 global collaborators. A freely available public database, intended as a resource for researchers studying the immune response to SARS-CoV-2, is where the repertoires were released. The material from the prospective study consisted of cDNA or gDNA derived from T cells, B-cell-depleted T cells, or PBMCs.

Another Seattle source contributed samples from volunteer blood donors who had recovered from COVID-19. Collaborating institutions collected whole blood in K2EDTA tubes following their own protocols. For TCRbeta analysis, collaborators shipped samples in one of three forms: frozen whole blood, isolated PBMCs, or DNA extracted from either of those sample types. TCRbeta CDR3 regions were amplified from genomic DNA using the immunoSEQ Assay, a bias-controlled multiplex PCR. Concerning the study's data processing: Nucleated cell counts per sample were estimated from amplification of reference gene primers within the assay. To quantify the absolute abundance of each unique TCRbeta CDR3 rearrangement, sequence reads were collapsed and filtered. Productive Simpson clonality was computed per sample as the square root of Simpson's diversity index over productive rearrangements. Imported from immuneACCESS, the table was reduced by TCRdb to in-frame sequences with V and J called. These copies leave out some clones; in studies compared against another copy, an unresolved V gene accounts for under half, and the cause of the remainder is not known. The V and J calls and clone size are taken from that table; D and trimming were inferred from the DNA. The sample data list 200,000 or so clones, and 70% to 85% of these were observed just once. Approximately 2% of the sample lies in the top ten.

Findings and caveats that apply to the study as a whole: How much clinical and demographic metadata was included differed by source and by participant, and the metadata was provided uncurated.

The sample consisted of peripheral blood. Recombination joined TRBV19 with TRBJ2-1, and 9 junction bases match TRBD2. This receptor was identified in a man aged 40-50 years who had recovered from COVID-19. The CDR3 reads CASSIDWASGNWHEQFF. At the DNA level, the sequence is TGTGCCAGTAGTATAGATTGGGCTAGCGGGAATTGGCATGAGCAGTTCTTC. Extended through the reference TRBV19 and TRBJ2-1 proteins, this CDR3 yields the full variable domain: DGGITQSPKYLFRKEGQNVTLSCEQNLNHDAMYWYRQDPGQGLRLIYYSQIVNDFQKGDIAEGYSVSREKKESFPLTVTSAQKNPTAFYLCASSIDWASGNWHEQFFGPGTRLTVL.